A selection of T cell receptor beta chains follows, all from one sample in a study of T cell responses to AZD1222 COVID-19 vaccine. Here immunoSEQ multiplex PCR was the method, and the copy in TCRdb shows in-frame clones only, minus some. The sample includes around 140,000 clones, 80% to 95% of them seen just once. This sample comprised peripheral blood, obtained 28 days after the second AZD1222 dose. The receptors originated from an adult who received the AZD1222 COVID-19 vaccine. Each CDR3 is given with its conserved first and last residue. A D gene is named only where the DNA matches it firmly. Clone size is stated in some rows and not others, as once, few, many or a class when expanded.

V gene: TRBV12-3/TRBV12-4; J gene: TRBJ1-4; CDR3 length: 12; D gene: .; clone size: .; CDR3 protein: CASSWEGEKLFF; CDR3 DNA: TGTGCCAGCAGTTGGGAGGGTGAAAAACTGTTTTTT
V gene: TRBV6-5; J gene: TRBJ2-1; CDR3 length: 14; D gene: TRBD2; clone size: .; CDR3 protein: CASSPRGTSGKKFF; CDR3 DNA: TGTGCCAGCAGTCCCCGTGGGACTAGCGGGAAGAAGTTCTTC
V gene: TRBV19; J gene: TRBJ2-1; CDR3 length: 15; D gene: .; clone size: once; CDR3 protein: CASSSPPGLRNEQFF; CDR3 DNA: TGTGCCAGTAGTTCCCCCCCGGGACTTAGGAATGAGCAGTTCTTC
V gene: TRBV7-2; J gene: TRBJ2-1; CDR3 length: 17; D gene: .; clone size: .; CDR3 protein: CASSLSVGLSSYNEQFF; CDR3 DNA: TGTGCCAGCAGCCTATCCGTCGGATTGAGCTCCTACAATGAGCAGTTCTTC
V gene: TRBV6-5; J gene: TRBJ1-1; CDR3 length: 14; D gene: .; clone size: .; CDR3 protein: CASRPQGGNTEAFF; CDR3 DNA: TGTGCCAGCAGGCCACAGGGTGGGAACACTGAAGCTTTCTTT
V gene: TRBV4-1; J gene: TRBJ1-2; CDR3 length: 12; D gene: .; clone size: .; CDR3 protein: CASGRTNYGYTF; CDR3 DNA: TGCGCTTCGGGCAGGACTAACTATGGCTACACCTTC
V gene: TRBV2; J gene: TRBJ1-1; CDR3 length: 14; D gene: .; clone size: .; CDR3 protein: CASSDVRRGAEAFF; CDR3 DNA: TGTGCCAGCAGTGACGTCCGGAGAGGCGCTGAAGCTTTCTTT
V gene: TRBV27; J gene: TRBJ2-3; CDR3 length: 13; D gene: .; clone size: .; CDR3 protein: CASSLGPTDTQYF; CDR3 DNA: TGTGCCAGCAGTTTGGGACCCACAGATACGCAGTATTTT
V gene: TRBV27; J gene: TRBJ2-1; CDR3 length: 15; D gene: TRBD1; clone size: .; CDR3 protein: CASSPRTGWRNEQFF; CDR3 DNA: TGTGCCAGCAGTCCCAGGACAGGGTGGAGAAATGAGCAGTTCTTC
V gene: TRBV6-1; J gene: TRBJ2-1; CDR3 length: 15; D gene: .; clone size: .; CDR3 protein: CASSDSGSSYNEQFF; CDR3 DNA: TGTGCCAGCAGTGATTCTGGGAGCTCCTACAATGAGCAGTTCTTC
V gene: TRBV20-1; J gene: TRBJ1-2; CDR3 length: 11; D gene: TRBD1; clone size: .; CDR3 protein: CSAGQGDGYTF; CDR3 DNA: TGCAGTGCGGGACAGGGAGATGGCTACACCTTC
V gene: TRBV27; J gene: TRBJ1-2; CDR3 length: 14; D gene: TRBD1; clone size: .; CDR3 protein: CASSQRGQRYGYTF; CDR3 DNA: TGTGCCAGCAGCCAAAGGGGACAGCGCTATGGCTACACCTTC
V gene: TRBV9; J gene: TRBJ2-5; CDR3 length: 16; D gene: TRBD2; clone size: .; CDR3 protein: CASSGRLAGGPETQYF; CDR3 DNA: TGTGCCAGCAGCGGTCGACTAGCGGGAGGGCCTGAGACCCAGTACTTC
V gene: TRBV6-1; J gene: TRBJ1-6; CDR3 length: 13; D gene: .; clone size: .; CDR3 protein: CASSEVTGSPLHF; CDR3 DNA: TGTGCCAGCAGTGAGGTTACAGGGTCACCCCTCCACTTT
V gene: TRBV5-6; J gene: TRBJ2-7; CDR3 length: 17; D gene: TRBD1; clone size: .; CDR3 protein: CASSPGRGRDRGYEQYF; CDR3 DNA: TGTGCCAGCAGCCCGGGGAGGGGCCGGGACAGGGGCTACGAGCAGTACTTC
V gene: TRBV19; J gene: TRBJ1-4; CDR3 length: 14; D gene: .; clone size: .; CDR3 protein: CASSISATNEKLFF; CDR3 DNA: TGTGCCAGTAGTATATCCGCAACTAATGAAAAACTGTTTTTT
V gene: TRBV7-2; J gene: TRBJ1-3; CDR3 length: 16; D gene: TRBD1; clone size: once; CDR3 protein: CASSFGQGVAGNTIYF; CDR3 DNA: TGTGCCAGCAGCTTTGGACAGGGGGTAGCTGGAAACACCATATATTTT
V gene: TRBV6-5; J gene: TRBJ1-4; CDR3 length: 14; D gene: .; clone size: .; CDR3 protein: CASVEAKQNEKLFF; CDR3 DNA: TGTGCCAGCGTAGAGGCTAAACAAAATGAAAAACTGTTTTTT
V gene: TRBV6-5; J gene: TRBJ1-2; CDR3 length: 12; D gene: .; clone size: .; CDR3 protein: CASSYGQYGYTF; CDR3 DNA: TGTGCCAGCAGTTACGGACAGTATGGCTACACCTTC
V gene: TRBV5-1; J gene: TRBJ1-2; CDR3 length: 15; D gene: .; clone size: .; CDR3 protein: CASSLRVTKGYGYTF; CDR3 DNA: TGCGCCAGCAGCTTAAGAGTAACTAAAGGCTATGGCTACACCTTC
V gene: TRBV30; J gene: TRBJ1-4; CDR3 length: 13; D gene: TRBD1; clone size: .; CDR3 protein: CACQGTGREKLFF; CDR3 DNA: TGTGCCTGCCAGGGGACAGGGAGAGAAAAACTGTTTTTT
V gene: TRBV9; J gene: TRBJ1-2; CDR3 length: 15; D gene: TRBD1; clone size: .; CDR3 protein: CASSVAPTGGYGYTF; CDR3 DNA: TGTGCCAGCAGCGTAGCCCCAACAGGGGGCTATGGCTACACCTTC
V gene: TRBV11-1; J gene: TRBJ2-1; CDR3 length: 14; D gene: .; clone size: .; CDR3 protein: CASSLGQAHWQQFF; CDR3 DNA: TGTGCCAGCAGCTTAGGCCAGGCACATTGGCAGCAGTTCTTC
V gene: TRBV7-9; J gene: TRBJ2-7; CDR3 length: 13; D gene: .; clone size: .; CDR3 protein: CASSTQGSGEQYF; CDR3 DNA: TGTGCCAGCAGCACACAGGGATCGGGCGAGCAGTACTTC
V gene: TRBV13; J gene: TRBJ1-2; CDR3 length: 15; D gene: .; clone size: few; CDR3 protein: CASSLGPGWGGGYTF; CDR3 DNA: TGTGCCAGCAGCTTGGGACCAGGGTGGGGAGGAGGCTACACCTTC
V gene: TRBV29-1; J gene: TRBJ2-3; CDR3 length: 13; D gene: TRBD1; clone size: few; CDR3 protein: CSGNRGGTDTQYF; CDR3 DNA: TGCAGCGGAAACAGGGGTGGCACAGATACGCAGTATTTT
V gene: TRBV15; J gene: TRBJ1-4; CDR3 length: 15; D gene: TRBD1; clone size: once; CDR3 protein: CATSRRTGGSEKLFF; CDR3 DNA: TGTGCCACCAGCAGACGGACAGGGGGCAGTGAAAAACTGTTTTTT
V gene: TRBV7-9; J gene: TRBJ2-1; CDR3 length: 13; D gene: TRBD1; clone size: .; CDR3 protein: CASSLAGGDEQFF; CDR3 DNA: TGTGCCAGCAGCTTAGCAGGGGGCGATGAGCAGTTCTTC
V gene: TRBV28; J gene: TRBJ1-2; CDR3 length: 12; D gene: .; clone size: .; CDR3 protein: CASTSPNYGYTF; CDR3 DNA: TGTGCCAGCACCTCCCCTAACTATGGCTACACCTTC
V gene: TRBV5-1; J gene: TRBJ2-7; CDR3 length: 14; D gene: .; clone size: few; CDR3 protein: CASSLVSGRTEQYF; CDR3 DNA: TGCGCCAGCAGCCTAGTTAGCGGACGTACGGAGCAGTACTTC
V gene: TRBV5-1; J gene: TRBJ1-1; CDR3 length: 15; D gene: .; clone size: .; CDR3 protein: CASSLGLSENTEAFF; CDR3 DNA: TGCGCCAGCAGCTTGGGGCTGAGTGAGAACACTGAAGCTTTCTTT
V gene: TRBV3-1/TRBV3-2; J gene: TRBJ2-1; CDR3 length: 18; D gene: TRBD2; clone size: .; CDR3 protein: CASSQVPQTGLVFDEQFF; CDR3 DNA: TGTGCCAGCAGCCAAGTTCCCCAGACGGGACTAGTCTTCGATGAGCAGTTCTTC
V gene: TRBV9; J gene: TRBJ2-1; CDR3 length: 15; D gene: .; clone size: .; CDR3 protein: CASSVVDVSYNEQFF; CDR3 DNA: TGTGCCAGCAGCGTAGTCGACGTCTCCTACAATGAGCAGTTCTTC
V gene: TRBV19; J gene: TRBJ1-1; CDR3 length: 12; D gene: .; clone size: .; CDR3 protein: CASSILGAEAFF; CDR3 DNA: TGTGCCAGTAGTATATTAGGGGCTGAAGCTTTCTTT
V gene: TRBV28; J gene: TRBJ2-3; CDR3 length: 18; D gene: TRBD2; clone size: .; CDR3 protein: CASGLIPSSGRRTDTQYF; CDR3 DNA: TGTGCCAGCGGACTTATCCCTTCTAGCGGGAGACGGACAGATACGCAGTATTTT
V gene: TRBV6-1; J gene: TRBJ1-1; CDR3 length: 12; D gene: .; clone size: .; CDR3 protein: CASSDYSFEAFF; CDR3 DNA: TGTGCCAGCAGTGATTATTCATTTGAAGCTTTCTTT
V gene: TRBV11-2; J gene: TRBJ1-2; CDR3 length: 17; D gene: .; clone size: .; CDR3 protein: CASSPLDPSHFNYGYTF; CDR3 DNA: TGTGCCAGCAGCCCTCTAGACCCTAGTCACTTCAACTATGGCTACACCTTC
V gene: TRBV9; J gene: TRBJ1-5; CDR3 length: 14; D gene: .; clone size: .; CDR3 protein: CASSPGGGGQPQHF; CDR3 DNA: TGTGCCAGCAGCCCTGGGGGGGGAGGTCAGCCCCAGCATTTT
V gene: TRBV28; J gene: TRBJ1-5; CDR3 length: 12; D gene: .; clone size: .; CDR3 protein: CASGKGNQPQHF; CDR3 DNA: TGTGCCAGCGGCAAAGGAAATCAGCCCCAGCATTTT
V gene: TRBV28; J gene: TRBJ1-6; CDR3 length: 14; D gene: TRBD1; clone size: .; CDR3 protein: CASSLGQGHSPLHF; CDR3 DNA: TGTGCCAGCAGTCTGGGACAGGGGCATTCACCCCTCCACTTT
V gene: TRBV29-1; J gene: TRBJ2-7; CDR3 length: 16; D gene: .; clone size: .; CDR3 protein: CSVEGGDRGSSYEQYF; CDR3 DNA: TGCAGCGTTGAAGGAGGCGATCGGGGGAGCTCCTACGAGCAGTACTTC
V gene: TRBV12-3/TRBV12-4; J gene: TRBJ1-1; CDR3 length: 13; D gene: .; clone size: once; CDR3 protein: CASSTTMNTEAFF; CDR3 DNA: TGTGCCAGCAGTACCACCATGAACACTGAAGCTTTCTTT
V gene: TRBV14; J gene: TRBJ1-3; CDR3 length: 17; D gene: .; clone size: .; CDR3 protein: CASSQERRVYDGNTIYF; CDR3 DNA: TGTGCCAGCAGCCAAGAAAGGCGAGTTTACGACGGAAACACCATATATTTT